This paragraph reports one TCR beta chain. Participant ages covered roughly 18 to 89 years across 24 US areas. Cohort allocation depended upon clinical history that participants reported. Recovered status applied to Cohort 3 donors who had two consecutive negative PCRs. It also applied to those with clearance or with symptom resolution. With V trimmed by 5 bases and J by 3 bases, 4 bases remained unmatched. Germline values: CDR1 SGHTA, CDR2 FQGNSA. The CDR3 covers 14 residues. The data are from a study of blood T cell repertoires in COVID-19. Study-wide context: PBMCs, B-cell-depleted T cells, or T cells were the source of the cDNA or gDNA that made up the material.

Sequencing used immunoSEQ multiplex PCR; TCRdb keeps in-frame clones, though not all of them. The sample has approximately 200,000 clones; about 90% are singletons. The receptor was derived from a woman in her 30s who had recovered from COVID-19. Sequencing input: PBMCs or T cells enriched from blood (not recorded which). J is TRBJ1-1 and V is TRBV7-2, with 9 bases that match TRBD1. The CDR3 region has the DNA TGTGCCAGCAGCCTCTGGGACAGGGACACTGAAGCTTTCTTT. Translation: CASSLWDRDTEAFF.